Below, 29 T cell receptor beta chains from the same sample are listed, as sequenced in a study of cytomegalovirus exposure and HLA in healthy donors. Vbeta (60) and Jbeta (13) primers were used in the PCR. Only in-frame clones appear in the TCRdb table, and some are missing; sequencing was by immunoSEQ multiplex PCR. Of roughly 120,000 clones listed, approximately 82% were seen once; the top ten hold roughly 20%. Sample: PBMCs. The receptors were sampled from a man under 40 in good health and CMV-seropositive.

This chain connects TRBV5-5 to TRBJ1-1; possibly TRBD1 for D (5 bases). Germline loops: CDR1 SGHKS, CDR2 YYEKEE (reference sequence). V was clipped by 0 bases and J by 3 bases, with 9 bases between them. The CDR3 spans 14 residues. Here the CDR3 reads CASSLEGVDTEAFF. The DNA for the CDR3 is TGTGCCAGCAGCTTGGAAGGGGTAGACACTGAAGCTTTCTTT.

This rearrangement joins TRBV2 to TRBJ2-1, with 15 positions matching TRBD2. V lost 6 bases to trimming and J lost 4 bases; unmatched junction nucleotides: 10. The CDR3 spans 18 residues. Germline lookup yields CDR1 SNHLY and CDR2 FYNNEI. CDR3 in amino acids: CASRERGLAGGNYNEQFF. The CDR3 coding sequence is TGTGCCAGCAGGGAGAGGGGACTAGCGGGAGGTAATTACAATGAGCAGTTCTTC.

The chain carries TRBV7-6 and TRBJ2-1, with 10 bases that match TRBD2. In germline, CDR1 is SGHVS, CDR2 FNYEAQ. CDR3 length equals 15 residues. V lost 5 bases to trimming and J lost 12 bases; unmatched junction nucleotides: 13. The CDR3 loop is CASSNSAGGGPPQFF. As DNA, the CDR3 is TGTGCCAGCAGCAACTCAGCGGGAGGGGGACCCCCGCAGTTCTTC.

The chain is built from TRBV10-3 and TRBJ2-2; D possibly corresponds to TRBD1 (6 bases). The CDR3 runs 13 residues. The V end lost 10 bases, the J end lost 2 bases, and 11 bases lay between the germline ends. Per germline, CDR1 ENHRY and CDR2 SYGVKD. The DNA for the CDR3 is TGTGCCACCAAGGACAGCAACACCGGGGAGCTGTTTTTT. This sequence encodes CATKDSNTGELFF.

The chain recombines TRBV5-4 with TRBJ2-2; 8 bases match TRBD2. The V segment lost 3 bases and the J segment 2 bases; nucleotides outside the gene matches: 12. CDR1 is SGHNT, CDR2 YYREEE, per germline (reference sequence). The CDR3 runs to 18 residues. The CDR3 sequence is CASSYLGARGANTGELFF. CDR3 in DNA: TGTGCCAGCAGCTACCTCGGTGCGCGGGGGGCAAACACCGGGGAGCTGTTTTTT. The full variable domain, completed using reference TRBV5-4 and TRBJ2-2, is ETGVTQSPTHLIKTRGQQVTLRCSSQSGHNTVSWYQQALGQGPQFIFQYYREEENGRGNFPPRFSGLQFPNYSSELNVNALELDDSALYLCASSYLGARGANTGELFFGEGSRLTVL.

The chain uses TRBV29-1 and TRBJ2-2, with TRBD2 matching over 8 bases. The CDR3 extends over 12 amino acids. Germline V gives CDR1 SQVTM, CDR2 ANQGSEA. After removal of 7 bases from V and 8 bases from J, the junction contained 6 bases not matched to a gene. The CDR3 DNA reads as TGCAGCGCCCTAGCGGGCGATGGGGAGCTGTTTTTT. This gives the protein CSALAGDGELFF.

The chain carries TRBV5-1 and TRBJ1-4, with TRBD1 matching 8 bases. V lost 4 bases to trimming and J lost 8 bases; unmatched junction nucleotides: 10. The CDR3 contains 15 residues. The germline gives CDR1 SGHRS, CDR2 YFSETQ. The CDR3 bases are TGCGCCAGCAGCCTCTCCGGGACAGGAGAAGAAAAACTGTTTTTT. Translation: CASSLSGTGEEKLFF. Drawing the rest from reference TRBV5-1 and TRBJ1-4, the complete variable domain is KAGVTQTPRYLIKTRGQQVTLSCSPISGHRSVSWYQQTPGQGLQFLFEYFSETQRNKGNFPGRFSGRQFSNSRSEMNVSTLELGDSALYLCASSLSGTGEEKLFFGSGTQLSVL.

The chain couples TRBV6-6 to TRBJ2-5; D ambiguous. V was shortened by 2 bases and J by 4 bases, with 11 bases between the two germline ends. Germline CDR1 and CDR2: MNHNY and SVGAGI (reference sequence). This CDR3 contains 14 residues. This CDR3 reads CASSYTTSGETQYF. As DNA, the CDR3 is TGTGCCAGCAGTTACACGACTTCGGGAGAGACCCAGTACTTC.

The chain couples TRBV27 to TRBJ1-2; 11 bases are shared with TRBD1. Unmatched junction bases numbered 5, after V lost 5 bases and J lost 3 bases. The CDR3 has 15 residues. Germline V gene sequence: CDR1 MNHEY, CDR2 SMNVEV (reference sequence). CDR3 region: CASSPRTGGHYGYTF. Written as DNA, the CDR3 is TGTGCCAGCAGTCCACGGACAGGGGGCCACTATGGCTACACCTTC.

This chain connects TRBV7-7 to TRBJ2-3; the match to TRBD1 covers 7 bases. Germline CDR1 and CDR2: SSHAT and FNYEAQ (reference sequence). The CDR3 is 14 residues long. After removal of 11 bases from V and 3 bases from J, the junction contained 11 bases not matched to a gene. For the CDR3, the DNA is TGTGCCGGGACCCGACAGGGAGAGACAGATACGCAGTATTTT. As protein: CAGTRQGETDTQYF.

This chain links TRBV19 with TRBJ2-1; TRBD2 aligns across 7 bases. This CDR3 is built from 16 residues. The V segment lost 7 bases and the J segment 3 bases; nucleotides outside the gene matches: 12. Germline assignment: CDR1 LNHDA and CDR2 SQIVND (reference sequence). CDR3 in amino acids: CASTPRFGGGYNEQFF. CDR3 DNA: TGTGCCAGTACCCCTAGATTTGGCGGGGGCTACAATGAGCAGTTCTTC.

This chain joins TRBV2 and TRBJ2-1; 7 bases agree with TRBD2. The CDR3 runs to 17 residues. CDR1 and CDR2 from the germline V gene are SNHLY and FYNNEI. The J segment lost 0 bases and the V segment lost 3 bases, leaving 8 bases of the junction unmatched. The CDR3: CASSENPSGSSYNEQFF. The CDR3 DNA follows: TGTGCCAGCAGTGAGAATCCTAGCGGCAGCTCCTACAATGAGCAGTTCTTC.

This chain connects TRBV30 to TRBJ2-1; a possible D gene is TRBD1 (6 bases). CDR3 length equals 14 residues. Trimming shortened V by 3 bases and J by 3 bases, and 12 bases separated the two germline ends. The germline gives CDR1 GTSNPN, CDR2 SVGIG (reference sequence). The CDR3 nucleotides read TGTGCCTGGAGCAGGGGAAGGGTCTACAATGAGCAGTTCTTC. Translating it yields CAWSRGRVYNEQFF.

V and J are TRBV6-6 and TRBJ1-5, with D hard to call. The germline V gene has CDR1 MNHNY and CDR2 SVGAGI (reference sequence). The CDR3 is 15 amino acids. V dropped 6 bases and J dropped 2 bases, with 14 bases sitting between them. CDR3 region: CASSPRMSGNQPQHF. DNA for the CDR3: TGTGCCAGCAGCCCTAGGATGTCGGGCAATCAGCCCCAGCATTTT.

This chain links TRBV7-9 with TRBJ2-5; D uncertain. The CDR3 is 12 amino acids. Germline-derived CDR1 and CDR2 are SEHNR and FQNEAQ (reference sequence). Trimming removed 2 bases from V and 4 bases from J, with 5 bases in between. The CDR3 here is CASSLHRETQYF. As DNA, the CDR3 is TGTGCCAGCAGCTTACATAGAGAGACCCAGTACTTC. Full variable domain (rest looked up from reference TRBV7-9 and TRBJ2-5): DTGVSQNPRHKITKRGQNVTFRCDPISEHNRLYWYRQTLGQGPEFLTYFQNEAQLEKSRLLSDRFSAERPKGSFSTLEIQRTEQGDSAMYLCASSLHRETQYFGPGTRLLVL.

The chain combines TRBV25-1 with TRBJ2-2; D unresolved. Between the trimmed V and J ends, which lost 2 bases and 5 bases, there was a span of 9 bases. In germline, CDR1 is MGHDK, CDR2 SYGVNS. This CDR3 region has 14 residues. The CDR3 nucleotides read TGTGCCAGCAGTGAACCAGGAAGGACCGGGGAGCTGTTTTTT. This encodes CASSEPGRTGELFF. Full variable domain (remainder filled in from reference TRBV25-1 and TRBJ2-2): EADIYQTPRYLVIGTGKKITLECSQTMGHDKMYWYQQDPGMELHLIHYSYGVNSTEKGDLSSESTVSRIRTEHFPLTLESARPSHTSQYLCASSEPGRTGELFFGEGSRLTVL.

V gene TRBV6-1 combines with J gene TRBJ1-3; possibly TRBD1 for D (5 bases). The germline CDR1 and CDR2 sequences are MNHNS and SASEGT. The V gene lost 2 bases and the J gene lost 0 bases, with 11 bases spanning the gap. There are 16 residues in the CDR3. The CDR3 spells CASSEWDSNSGNTIYF. CDR3 DNA sequence: TGTGCCAGCAGTGAATGGGACTCAAACTCTGGAAACACCATATATTTT.

V usage is TRBV28 and J usage is TRBJ2-3; the match to TRBD2 covers 7 bases. After removal of 5 bases from V and 2 bases from J, the junction contained 13 bases not matched to a gene. The CDR3 contains 17 residues. The germline V gene encodes CDR1 MDHEN and CDR2 SYDVKM. The CDR3 loop is CASSPFGAGVSTDTQYF. CDR3 bases: TGTGCCAGCAGTCCCTTCGGGGCGGGGGTTTCCACAGATACGCAGTATTTT.

In this sample, this clone turned up a few times. This rearrangement joins TRBV25-1 to TRBJ1-1; D possibly corresponds to TRBD1 (5 bases). CDR3 size: 14 residues. The germline V gene encodes CDR1 MGHDK and CDR2 SYGVNS. V was trimmed by 2 bases and J by 4 bases, leaving 11 bases between them. CDR3 residues: CASSEMGRVTEAFF. As DNA, the CDR3 is TGTGCCAGCAGTGAAATGGGGCGCGTCACTGAAGCTTTCTTT.

The chain recombines TRBV2 with TRBJ1-2; D is undetermined. This CDR3 has 14 amino acids. V was cut by 4 bases and J by 4 bases, with 13 bases left in between. CDR1 and CDR2 (germline): SNHLY, FYNNEI. The CDR3 protein is CASSVPGDFYGYTF. As DNA, the CDR3 is TGTGCCAGCAGTGTACCGGGTGACTTCTATGGCTACACCTTC.

This clone has just a few counts. This chain uses TRBV9 with TRBJ2-5; D not certain. The V and J ends lost 0 bases and 7 bases respectively, with 10 bases between them. The germline gives CDR1 SGDLS, CDR2 YYNGEE. The CDR3 runs to 13 residues. CDR3 loop: CASSVVSGGTQYF. In nucleotides, the CDR3 is TGTGCCAGCAGCGTAGTGTCCGGCGGGACCCAGTACTTC.

The rearrangement joins TRBV28 to TRBJ2-1, with D tentatively TRBD1 (5 bases). V was shortened by 7 bases and J by 6 bases, with 19 bases between the two germline ends. From germline, CDR1 is MDHEN and CDR2 SYDVKM. The CDR3 is 15 amino acids. CDR3 sequence (DNA): TGTGCCAGCACCGCAGTAGGGGTAGCCTCCAATGAGCAGTTCTTC. The encoded protein is CASTAVGVASNEQFF.

J is TRBJ1-5 and V is TRBV2; no clear D. CDR3 length equals 12 residues. The ends were cut back, 5 bases at V and 3 bases at J, with 5 bases in the middle. CDR1 and CDR2 from the germline V gene are SNHLY and FYNNEI. CDR3 nucleotide sequence: TGTGCCAGCAGTCTATACAATCAGCCCCAGCATTTT. Translation: CASSLYNQPQHF.

Within the sample, this clone is medium-sized. The rearrangement uses TRBV6-6 and TRBJ1-2; D uncertain. Trimming left V 2 bases short and J 2 bases short, with 12 bases between. The CDR3 is 15 residues long. Germline CDR1 is MNHNY and CDR2 is SVGAGI (reference sequence). The CDR3 is CASSYLLSENYGYTF. The CDR3 DNA reads as TGTGCCAGCAGTTACCTTTTGTCTGAGAACTATGGCTACACCTTC.

This chain joins TRBV7-9 and TRBJ1-1, with TRBD1 as a possible D gene (6 bases). The CDR3 consists of 13 residues. The germline gives CDR1 SEHNR, CDR2 FQNEAQ (reference sequence). Between the trimmed V and J ends, which lost 3 bases and 8 bases, there was a span of 13 bases. In DNA form, the CDR3 reads TGTGCCAGCAGCTTTTTCGGGGGGCGAGAAGCTTTCTTT. This encodes CASSFFGGREAFF.

The V call is TRBV5-1, the J call TRBJ2-5; D is perhaps TRBD2 (5 bases). The CDR3 is 13 residues long. In germline, CDR1 is SGHRS, CDR2 YFSETQ. Trimming stripped 6 bases from V and 4 bases from J, with 13 bases between. CDR3 protein: CASTPLGGETQYF. The CDR3, as DNA: TGCGCCAGCACCCCCCTAGGAGGAGAGACCCAGTACTTC. The whole variable domain, remainder taken from reference TRBV5-1 and TRBJ2-5, is KAGVTQTPRYLIKTRGQQVTLSCSPISGHRSVSWYQQTPGQGLQFLFEYFSETQRNKGNFPGRFSGRQFSNSRSEMNVSTLELGDSALYLCASTPLGGETQYFGPGTRLLVL.

The chain uses TRBV4-1 and TRBJ2-3, with 8 bases aligning to TRBD2. This CDR3 has 17 amino acids. Germline V gives CDR1 MGHRA, CDR2 YSYEKL. The V gene end was trimmed by 2 bases and the J gene end by 3 bases; junction bases not matched to a gene: 10. CDR3 sequence: CASSQKVYGRGTDTQYF. The DNA of the CDR3 is TGCGCCAGCAGCCAAAAGGTATACGGGAGGGGAACAGATACGCAGTATTTT.

V gene TRBV9 combines with J gene TRBJ2-1; 10 bases map to TRBD2. Germline V CDR1 and CDR2: SGDLS, YYNGEE. V shed 3 bases, J shed 7 bases, and the junction held 7 bases outside the gene matches. This CDR3 spans 15 amino acids. The CDR3: CASSASGGVSNEQFF. CDR3 nucleotides: TGTGCCAGCAGCGCTAGCGGGGGTGTTAGTAATGAGCAGTTCTTC. The full variable domain, rest sourced from reference TRBV9 and TRBJ2-1, is DSGVTQTPKHLITATGQRVTLRCSPRSGDLSVYWYQQSLDQGLQFLIQYYNGEERAKGNILERFSAQQFPDLHSELNLSSLELGDSALYFCASSASGGVSNEQFFGPGTRLTVL.

The chain employs TRBV5-4 and TRBJ2-3, with 14 bases that match TRBD2. Germline V CDR1 and CDR2: SGHNT, YYREEE (reference sequence). There are 17 residues in the CDR3. J lost 5 bases, V lost 4 bases, and 9 bases had no gene match. The CDR3 nucleotides read TGTGCCAGCAGCACCCCGACTAGCGGGGGGGCCGGAGATACGCAGTATTTT. Translated: CASSTPTSGGAGDTQYF. Together with reference TRBV5-4 and TRBJ2-3, the CDR3 gives the full variable domain: ETGVTQSPTHLIKTRGQQVTLRCSSQSGHNTVSWYQQALGQGPQFIFQYYREEENGRGNFPPRFSGLQFPNYSSELNVNALELDDSALYLCASSTPTSGGAGDTQYFGPGTRLTVL.